Listed below are T cell receptor beta chains from one sample, sequenced in a study of T cells after yellow fever vaccination. TCRdb passed the 5' RACE reads through MiXCR, listing each CDR3 protein once. The table records some 300,000 distinct CDR3 sequences, approximately 10% of them present only once. The sequenced sample was CD4+ T cells sorted from PBMCs, obtained 5 days after the yellow fever booster vaccination. The receptor set was obtained from a man younger than 30 who received the YFV17D yellow fever vaccine. CDR3s include the opening cysteine and the closing phenylalanine or tryptophan. D genes are given only for firm matches. Only part of the rows carry a size: once, few, many, or a class if the clone is expanded.

clone size: NA; D gene: NA; V gene: TRBV15; J gene: TRBJ1-2; CDR3 protein: CATSRRRGDYGYTF; CDR3 DNA: TGTGCCACCAGCCGGAGGCGGGGCGACTATGGCTACACCTTC
clone size: many; D gene: NA; V gene: TRBV12-3/TRBV12-4; J gene: TRBJ1-1; CDR3 protein: CASTLTGGTEAFF; CDR3 DNA: TGTGCCAGCACCCTAACCGGGGGAACTGAAGCTTTCTTT
clone size: many; D gene: NA; V gene: TRBV29-1; J gene: TRBJ1-5; CDR3 protein: CSVASGRNQPQHF; CDR3 DNA: TGCAGCGTTGCTTCAGGGAGAAATCAGCCCCAGCATTTT
clone size: NA; D gene: TRBD1; V gene: TRBV6-5; J gene: TRBJ1-5; CDR3 protein: CASSRTVQGANQPQHF; CDR3 DNA: TGTGCCAGCAGCCGCACGGTGCAGGGGGCAAATCAGCCCCAGCATTTT
clone size: few; D gene: NA; V gene: TRBV20-1; J gene: TRBJ2-1; CDR3 protein: CSARGRDFYNEQFF; CDR3 DNA: TGCAGTGCTAGAGGGCGGGACTTCTACAATGAGCAGTTCTTC
clone size: many; D gene: NA; V gene: TRBV12-3/TRBV12-4; J gene: TRBJ2-1; CDR3 protein: CASSPGTINEQFF; CDR3 DNA: TGTGCCAGCAGCCCTGGGACAATCAATGAGCAGTTCTTC
clone size: NA; D gene: NA; V gene: TRBV2; J gene: TRBJ2-2; CDR3 protein: CASSEAQIANTGELFF; CDR3 DNA: TGTGCCAGCAGTGAAGCGCAGATCGCGAACACCGGGGAGCTGTTTTTT
clone size: few; D gene: NA; V gene: TRBV5-6; J gene: TRBJ1-5; CDR3 protein: CASSLFGSSNQPQHF; CDR3 DNA: TGTGCCAGCAGCTTGTTCGGTAGTAGCAATCAGCCCCAGCATTTT
clone size: few; D gene: TRBD1; V gene: TRBV20-1; J gene: TRBJ2-7; CDR3 protein: CSAHPAGQGFREQYF; CDR3 DNA: TGCAGTGCCCACCCTGCGGGACAGGGATTTCGCGAGCAGTACTTC
clone size: NA; D gene: NA; V gene: TRBV5-5; J gene: TRBJ1-1; CDR3 protein: CASSASGDANTEAFF; CDR3 DNA: TGTGCCAGCAGCGCCTCAGGGGACGCGAACACTGAAGCTTTCTTT
clone size: many; D gene: NA; V gene: TRBV7-2; J gene: TRBJ2-5; CDR3 protein: CASSLAQVETQYF; CDR3 DNA: TGTGCCAGCAGCTTAGCCCAAGTGGAGACCCAGTACTTC
clone size: NA; D gene: NA; V gene: TRBV11-2; J gene: TRBJ2-2; CDR3 protein: CASSLTEGYTGELFF; CDR3 DNA: TGTGCCAGCAGCCTCACCGAAGGGTACACCGGGGAGCTGTTTTTT
clone size: NA; D gene: TRBD2; V gene: TRBV5-1; J gene: TRBJ2-3; CDR3 protein: CASSLGTSVITDTQYF; CDR3 DNA: TGCGCCAGCAGCTTAGGGACTAGCGTAATCACAGATACGCAGTATTTT
clone size: many; D gene: NA; V gene: TRBV6-5; J gene: TRBJ2-6; CDR3 protein: CASSYAGNSGANVLTF; CDR3 DNA: TGTGCCAGCAGTTACGCAGGGAACTCTGGGGCCAACGTCCTGACTTTC
clone size: many; D gene: NA; V gene: TRBV4-2; J gene: TRBJ2-3; CDR3 protein: CASSHSDTQYF; CDR3 DNA: TGTGCCAGCAGCCACTCAGATACGCAGTATTTT
clone size: NA; D gene: NA; V gene: TRBV19; J gene: TRBJ1-5; CDR3 protein: CASRSRDAYWGSQHF; CDR3 DNA: TGTGCCAGTAGATCGAGGGACGCCTATTGGGGGTCCCAGCATTTT
clone size: NA; D gene: NA; V gene: TRBV5-5; J gene: TRBJ1-1; CDR3 protein: CASSLAIRVGAFF; CDR3 DNA: TGTGCCAGCAGCTTGGCGATCAGGGTCGGGGCTTTCTTT
clone size: few; D gene: NA; V gene: TRBV11-2; J gene: TRBJ2-5; CDR3 protein: CASSSPSETQYF; CDR3 DNA: TGTGCCAGCAGCTCCCCTTCCGAGACCCAGTACTTC
clone size: NA; D gene: NA; V gene: TRBV7-2; J gene: TRBJ2-6; CDR3 protein: CASSESRGAGANVLTF; CDR3 DNA: TGTGCCAGCAGCGAGAGTAGGGGCGCTGGGGCCAACGTCCTGACTTTC
clone size: many; D gene: NA; V gene: TRBV5-1; J gene: TRBJ2-3; CDR3 protein: CASTGLTDTQYF; CDR3 DNA: TGCGCCAGCACAGGCCTCACAGATACGCAGTATTTT
clone size: NA; D gene: TRBD1; V gene: TRBV12-3/TRBV12-4; J gene: TRBJ1-4; CDR3 protein: CAILRDRVEKLFF; CDR3 DNA: TGTGCCATCCTCCGGGACAGGGTTGAAAAACTGTTTTTT
clone size: NA; D gene: TRBD1; V gene: TRBV4-3; J gene: TRBJ1-1; CDR3 protein: CASSRHPGQGNTEAFF; CDR3 DNA: TGCGCCAGCAGCCGCCACCCGGGACAGGGGAACACTGAAGCTTTCTTT
clone size: NA; D gene: TRBD1; V gene: TRBV24-1; J gene: TRBJ2-1; CDR3 protein: CATSDSPGQGLTEQFF; CDR3 DNA: TGTGCCACCAGTGATTCCCCGGGACAGGGCCTAACTGAGCAGTTCTTC
clone size: NA; D gene: NA; V gene: TRBV18; J gene: TRBJ1-6; CDR3 protein: CASSPLSQGFSPLHF; CDR3 DNA: TGTGCCAGCTCACCTCTCTCCCAGGGGTTTTCACCCCTCCACTTT
clone size: many; D gene: NA; V gene: TRBV18; J gene: TRBJ1-1; CDR3 protein: CASSPITGRGTEAFF; CDR3 DNA: TGTGCCAGCTCACCAATAACAGGGCGGGGAACTGAAGCTTTCTTT
clone size: many; D gene: TRBD2; V gene: TRBV29-1; J gene: TRBJ2-1; CDR3 protein: CSVVRGGNEQFF; CDR3 DNA: TGCAGCGTTGTGCGGGGGGGCAATGAGCAGTTCTTC
clone size: few; D gene: TRBD2; V gene: TRBV11-2; J gene: TRBJ2-3; CDR3 protein: CASSWGPGGADTQYF; CDR3 DNA: TGTGCCAGCAGCTGGGGTCCGGGGGGGGCAGATACGCAGTATTTT
clone size: few; D gene: NA; V gene: TRBV10-2; J gene: TRBJ2-5; CDR3 protein: CASSEPSQETQYF; CDR3 DNA: TGCGCCAGCAGTGAACCCAGCCAAGAGACCCAGTACTTC
clone size: NA; D gene: NA; V gene: TRBV6-5; J gene: TRBJ2-2; CDR3 protein: CASRRDYTGELFF; CDR3 DNA: TGTGCCAGCAGGAGGGACTACACCGGGGAGCTGTTTTTT
clone size: few; D gene: NA; V gene: TRBV10-3; J gene: TRBJ1-1; CDR3 protein: CAITGTSNTEAFF; CDR3 DNA: TGTGCCATCACCGGAACATCTAACACTGAAGCTTTCTTT
clone size: once; D gene: NA; V gene: TRBV7-2; J gene: TRBJ1-1; CDR3 protein: CASSRSIGAVNTEAFF; CDR3 DNA: TGTGCCAGCAGCCGCAGCATAGGGGCGGTGAACACTGAAGCTTTCTTT
clone size: few; D gene: NA; V gene: TRBV7-2; J gene: TRBJ2-4; CDR3 protein: CASSKTQPDDGIQYF; CDR3 DNA: TGTGCCAGCAGCAAGACCCAACCGGACGACGGCATTCAGTACTTC
clone size: many; D gene: NA; V gene: TRBV7-6; J gene: TRBJ2-2; CDR3 protein: CASSLAAPVGTGELFF; CDR3 DNA: TGTGCCAGCAGCTTAGCCGCACCAGTGGGAACCGGGGAGCTGTTTTTT
clone size: few; D gene: NA; V gene: TRBV3-1; J gene: TRBJ1-4; CDR3 protein: CASSQDLTAGGGEKLFF; CDR3 DNA: TGTGCCAGCAGCCAAGATCTTACAGCCGGAGGGGGGGAAAAACTGTTTTTT
clone size: many; D gene: NA; V gene: TRBV7-2; J gene: TRBJ1-1; CDR3 protein: CASSFWGVGTEAFF; CDR3 DNA: TGTGCCAGCAGCTTCTGGGGGGTTGGCACTGAAGCTTTCTTT
clone size: NA; D gene: NA; V gene: TRBV2; J gene: TRBJ1-2; CDR3 protein: CASSEGAVLGYTF; CDR3 DNA: TGTGCCAGCAGTGAGGGAGCGGTTCTTGGCTACACCTTC
clone size: NA; D gene: NA; V gene: TRBV18; J gene: TRBJ2-7; CDR3 protein: CASSPRGREPYEQYF; CDR3 DNA: TGTGCCAGCTCACCACGAGGCAGGGAACCCTACGAGCAGTACTTC
clone size: NA; D gene: TRBD1; V gene: TRBV12-3/TRBV12-4; J gene: TRBJ1-2; CDR3 protein: CASSRGGNMYGYTF; CDR3 DNA: TGTGCCAGCAGCCGAGGGGGCAATATGTATGGCTACACCTTC
clone size: few; D gene: TRBD1; V gene: TRBV6-2/TRBV6-3; J gene: TRBJ2-3; CDR3 protein: CASSLGQGRITDTQYF; CDR3 DNA: TGTGCCAGCAGCCTCGGACAGGGAAGAATCACAGATACGCAGTATTTT
clone size: once; D gene: TRBD2; V gene: TRBV11-2; J gene: TRBJ2-5; CDR3 protein: CASSLEGASGGFWQETQYF; CDR3 DNA: TGTGCCAGCAGCTTAGAAGGGGCTAGCGGGGGGTTTTGGCAAGAGACCCAGTACTTC
clone size: many; D gene: TRBD1; V gene: TRBV4-1; J gene: TRBJ1-1; CDR3 protein: CASSQPNRGHTEAFF; CDR3 DNA: TGCGCCAGCAGCCAGCCTAACAGGGGCCACACTGAAGCTTTCTTT
clone size: many; D gene: TRBD2; V gene: TRBV4-3; J gene: TRBJ2-5; CDR3 protein: CASSQDSTSGGSWETQYF; CDR3 DNA: TGCGCCAGCAGCCAAGATAGCACTAGCGGGGGGTCGTGGGAGACCCAGTACTTC
clone size: few; D gene: NA; V gene: TRBV5-1; J gene: TRBJ1-4; CDR3 protein: CASKVATNEKLFF; CDR3 DNA: TGCGCCAGCAAGGTGGCAACTAATGAAAAACTGTTTTTT
clone size: many; D gene: NA; V gene: TRBV6-6; J gene: TRBJ1-6; CDR3 protein: CASSSPTGYNSPLHF; CDR3 DNA: TGTGCCAGCAGTTCCCCAACTGGCTATAATTCACCCCTCCACTTT
clone size: many; D gene: TRBD1; V gene: TRBV20-1; J gene: TRBJ2-3; CDR3 protein: CSASEGALKADTQYF; CDR3 DNA: TGCAGTGCTAGCGAGGGGGCGCTTAAGGCAGATACGCAGTATTTT
clone size: once; D gene: TRBD2; V gene: TRBV20-1; J gene: TRBJ2-3; CDR3 protein: CSARGVGLVISDTQYF; CDR3 DNA: TGCAGTGCTAGAGGGGTAGGACTAGTGATTTCAGATACGCAGTATTTT
clone size: few; D gene: NA; V gene: TRBV6-5; J gene: TRBJ2-5; CDR3 protein: CASRSSAETQYF; CDR3 DNA: TGTGCCAGCAGATCCAGCGCAGAGACCCAGTACTTC
clone size: NA; D gene: TRBD2; V gene: TRBV5-4; J gene: TRBJ2-3; CDR3 protein: CASSIGLAGAPTDTQYF; CDR3 DNA: TGTGCCAGCAGCATTGGACTAGCGGGGGCCCCCACAGATACGCAGTATTTT
clone size: few; D gene: NA; V gene: TRBV4-2; J gene: TRBJ2-7; CDR3 protein: CASSQVDSSYEQYF; CDR3 DNA: TGTGCCAGCAGCCAAGTCGACAGCTCCTACGAGCAGTACTTC
clone size: NA; D gene: NA; V gene: TRBV9; J gene: TRBJ1-4; CDR3 protein: CASSAQGPGKLFF; CDR3 DNA: TGTGCCAGCAGTGCACAGGGTCCCGGAAAACTGTTTTTT
clone size: once; D gene: NA; V gene: TRBV6-5; J gene: TRBJ1-2; CDR3 protein: CASSYGRQRNSNYGYTF; CDR3 DNA: TGTGCCAGCAGTTACGGGCGACAGAGAAACTCTAACTATGGCTACACCTTC
clone size: NA; D gene: NA; V gene: TRBV3-2; J gene: TRBJ1-1; CDR3 protein: CASSHWTGITEAFF; CDR3 DNA: TGTGCCAGCAGCCACTGGACAGGGATCACTGAAGCTTTCTTT
clone size: few; D gene: TRBD2; V gene: TRBV29-1; J gene: TRBJ2-3; CDR3 protein: CSVGRGADTQYF; CDR3 DNA: TGCAGCGTTGGTCGGGGGGCAGATACGCAGTATTTT